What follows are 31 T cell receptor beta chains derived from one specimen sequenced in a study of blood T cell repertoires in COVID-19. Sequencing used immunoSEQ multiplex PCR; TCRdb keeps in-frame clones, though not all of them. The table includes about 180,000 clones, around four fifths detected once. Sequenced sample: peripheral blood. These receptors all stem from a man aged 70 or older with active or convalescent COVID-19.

In DNA, the CDR3 is TGTGCCAGCAGCTTAGCGGTAGCGGGAGAAGGGGGTGAGCAGTTCTTC. Its translation: CASSLAVAGEGGEQFF. V gene TRBV7-9 combines with J gene TRBJ2-1; 9 positions match TRBD2. The ends lost 0 bases at V and 9 bases at J; junction bases unmatched: 9. Germline loops: CDR1 SEHNR, CDR2 FQNEAQ (reference sequence). There are 16 residues in the CDR3.

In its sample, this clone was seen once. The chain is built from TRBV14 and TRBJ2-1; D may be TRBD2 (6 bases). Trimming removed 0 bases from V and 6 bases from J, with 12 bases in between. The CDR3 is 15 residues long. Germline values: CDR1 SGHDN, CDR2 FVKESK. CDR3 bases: TGTGCCAGCAGCCAAGATAGGGGACTCACCAATGAGCAGTTCTTC. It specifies CASSQDRGLTNEQFF.

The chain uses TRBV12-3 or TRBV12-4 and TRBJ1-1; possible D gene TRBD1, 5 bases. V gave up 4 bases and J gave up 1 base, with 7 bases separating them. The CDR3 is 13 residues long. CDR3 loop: CASSWTPNTEAFF. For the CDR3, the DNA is TGTGCCAGCAGTTGGACACCGAACACTGAAGCTTTCTTT.

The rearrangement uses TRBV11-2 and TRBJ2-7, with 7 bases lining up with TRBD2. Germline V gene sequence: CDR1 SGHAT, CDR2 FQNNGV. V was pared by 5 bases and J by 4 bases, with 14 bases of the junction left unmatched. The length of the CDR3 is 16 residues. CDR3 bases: TGTGCCAGCAGCCCGTCAATTTCGGGGGGAGTTTACGAGCAGTACTTC. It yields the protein CASSPSISGGVYEQYF.

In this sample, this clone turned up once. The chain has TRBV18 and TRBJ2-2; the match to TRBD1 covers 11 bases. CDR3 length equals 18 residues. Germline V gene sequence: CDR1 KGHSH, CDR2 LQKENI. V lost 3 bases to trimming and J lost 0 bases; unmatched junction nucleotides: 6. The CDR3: CASSPLGGQGANTGELFF. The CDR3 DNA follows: TGTGCCAGCTCACCCCTAGGGGGACAGGGGGCGAACACCGGGGAGCTGTTTTTT. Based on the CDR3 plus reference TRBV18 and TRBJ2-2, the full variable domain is NAGVMQNPRHLVRRRGQEARLRCSPMKGHSHVYWYRQLPEEGLKFMVYLQKENIIDESGMPKERFSAEFPKEGPSILRIQQVVRGDSAAYFCASSPLGGQGANTGELFFGEGSRLTVL.

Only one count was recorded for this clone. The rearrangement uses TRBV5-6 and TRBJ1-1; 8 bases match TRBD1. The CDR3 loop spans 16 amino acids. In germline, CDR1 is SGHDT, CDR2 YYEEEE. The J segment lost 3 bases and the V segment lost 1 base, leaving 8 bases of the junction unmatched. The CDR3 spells CASSLSRQGLYTEAFF. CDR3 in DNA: TGTGCCAGCAGCTTGTCGAGACAGGGGTTGTACACTGAAGCTTTCTTT.

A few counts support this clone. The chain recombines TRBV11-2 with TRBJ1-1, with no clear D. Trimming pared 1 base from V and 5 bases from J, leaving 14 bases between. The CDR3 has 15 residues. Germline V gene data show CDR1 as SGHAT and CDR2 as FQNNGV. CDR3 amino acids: CASSLGEILGTEAFF. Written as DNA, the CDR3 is TGTGCCAGCAGCTTAGGTGAGATTCTTGGTACTGAAGCTTTCTTT.

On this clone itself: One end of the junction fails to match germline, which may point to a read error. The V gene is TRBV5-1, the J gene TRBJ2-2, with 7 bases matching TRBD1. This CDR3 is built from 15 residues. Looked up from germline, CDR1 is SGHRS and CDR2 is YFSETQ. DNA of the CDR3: TGCGCCAGCAGTTTGGGACAGCAGATTGGGGGGGAGCTGTTTTTT. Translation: CASSLGQQIGGELFF.

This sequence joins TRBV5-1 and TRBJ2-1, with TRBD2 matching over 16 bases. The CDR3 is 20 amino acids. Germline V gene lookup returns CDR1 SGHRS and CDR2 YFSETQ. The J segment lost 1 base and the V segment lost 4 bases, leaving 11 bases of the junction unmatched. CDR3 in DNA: TGCGCCAGCAGCCCCATATCGGGACTAGCGGGGGGGCAGTCCTACAATGAGCAGTTCTTC. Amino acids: CASSPISGLAGGQSYNEQFF.

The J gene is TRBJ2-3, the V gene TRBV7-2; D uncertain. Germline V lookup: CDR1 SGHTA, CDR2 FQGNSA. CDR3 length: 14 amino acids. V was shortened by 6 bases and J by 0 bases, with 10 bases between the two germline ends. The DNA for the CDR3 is TGTGCCAGCAGTAGAGAATCTAGCACAGATACGCAGTATTTT. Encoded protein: CASSRESSTDTQYF.

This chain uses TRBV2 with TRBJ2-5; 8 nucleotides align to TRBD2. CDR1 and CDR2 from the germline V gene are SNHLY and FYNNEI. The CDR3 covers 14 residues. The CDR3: CAIKTGGPGETQYF. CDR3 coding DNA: TGTGCTATCAAAACGGGGGGGCCGGGAGAGACCCAGTACTTC.

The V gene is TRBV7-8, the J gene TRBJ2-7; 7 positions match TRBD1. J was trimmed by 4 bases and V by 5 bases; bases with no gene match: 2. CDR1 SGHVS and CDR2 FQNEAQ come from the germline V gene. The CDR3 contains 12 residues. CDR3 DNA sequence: TGTGCCAGCAGCAGGGGGCGTTACGAGCAGTACTTC. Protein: CASSRGRYEQYF.

The DNA for the CDR3 is TGTGCCAGCAGCCCCTCCCGGGACGGGGGGTCCTACGAGCAGTACTTC. As protein: CASSPSRDGGSYEQYF. This chain links TRBV7-2 with TRBJ2-7; 7 bases are a match to TRBD2. Germline CDR1 is SGHTA and CDR2 is FQGNSA. The CDR3 contains 16 residues. The junction had 11 bases not matched to a gene; V was cut back by 5 bases and J by 1 base.

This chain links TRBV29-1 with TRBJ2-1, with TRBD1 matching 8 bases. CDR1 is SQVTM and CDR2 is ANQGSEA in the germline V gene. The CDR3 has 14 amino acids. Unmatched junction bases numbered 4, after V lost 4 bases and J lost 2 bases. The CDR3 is CSVARDRTYNEQFF. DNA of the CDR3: TGCAGCGTTGCCCGGGACAGGACCTACAATGAGCAGTTCTTC.

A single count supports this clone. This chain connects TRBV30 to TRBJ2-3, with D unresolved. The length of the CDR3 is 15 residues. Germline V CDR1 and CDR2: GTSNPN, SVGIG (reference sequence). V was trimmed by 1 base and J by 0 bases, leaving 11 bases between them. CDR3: CAWSGVSLSTDTQYF. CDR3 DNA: TGTGCCTGGAGTGGAGTTAGCCTTAGCACAGATACGCAGTATTTT.

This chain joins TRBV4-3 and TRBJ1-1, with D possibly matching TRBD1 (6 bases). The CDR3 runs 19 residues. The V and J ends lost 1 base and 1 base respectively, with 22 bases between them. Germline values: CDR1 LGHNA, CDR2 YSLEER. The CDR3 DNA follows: TGCGCCAGCAGCCAAGTGCCCCGACAGGTAAAGTTTGGGAACACTGAAGCTTTCTTT. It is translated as CASSQVPRQVKFGNTEAFF.

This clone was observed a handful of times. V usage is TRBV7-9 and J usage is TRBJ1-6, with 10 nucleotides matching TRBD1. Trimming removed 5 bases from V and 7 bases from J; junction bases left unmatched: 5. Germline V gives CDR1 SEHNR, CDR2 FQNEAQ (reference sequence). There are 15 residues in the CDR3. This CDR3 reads CASSIGTGVNSPLHF. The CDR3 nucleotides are TGTGCCAGCAGCATTGGGACAGGGGTGAATTCACCCCTCCACTTT.

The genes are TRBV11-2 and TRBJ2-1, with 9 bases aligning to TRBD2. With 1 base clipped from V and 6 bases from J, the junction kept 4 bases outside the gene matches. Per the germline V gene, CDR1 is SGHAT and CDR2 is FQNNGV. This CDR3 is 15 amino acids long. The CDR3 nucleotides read TGTGCCAGCAGCTTAGTGGCGGGAGGGGTCAATGAGCAGTTCTTC. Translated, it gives CASSLVAGGVNEQFF.

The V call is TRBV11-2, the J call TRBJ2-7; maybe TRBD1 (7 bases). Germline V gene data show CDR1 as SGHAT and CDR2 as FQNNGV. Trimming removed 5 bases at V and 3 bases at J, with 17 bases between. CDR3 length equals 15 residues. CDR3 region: CASSNRRGVGYEQYF. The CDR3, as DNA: TGTGCCAGCAGCAACCGCAGGGGGGTCGGCTACGAGCAGTACTTC.

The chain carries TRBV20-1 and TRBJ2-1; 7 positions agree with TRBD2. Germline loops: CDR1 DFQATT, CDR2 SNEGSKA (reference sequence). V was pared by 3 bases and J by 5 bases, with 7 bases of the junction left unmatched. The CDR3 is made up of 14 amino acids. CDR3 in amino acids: CSASQGLPNNEQFF. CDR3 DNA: TGCAGTGCTAGTCAGGGACTACCAAACAATGAGCAGTTCTTC.

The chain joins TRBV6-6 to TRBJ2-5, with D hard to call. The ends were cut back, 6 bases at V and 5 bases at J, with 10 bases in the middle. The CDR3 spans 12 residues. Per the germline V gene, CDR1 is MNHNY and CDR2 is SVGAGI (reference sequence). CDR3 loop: CASSLRYETQYF. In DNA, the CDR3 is TGTGCCAGCAGCCTCCGGTATGAGACCCAGTACTTC.

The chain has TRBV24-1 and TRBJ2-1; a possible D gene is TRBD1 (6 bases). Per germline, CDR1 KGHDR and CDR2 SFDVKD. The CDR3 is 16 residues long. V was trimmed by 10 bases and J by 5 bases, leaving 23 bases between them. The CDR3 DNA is TGTGCCACTTGGGACACAAGACAGGATTCCCACAATGAGCAGTTCTTC. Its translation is CATWDTRQDSHNEQFF.

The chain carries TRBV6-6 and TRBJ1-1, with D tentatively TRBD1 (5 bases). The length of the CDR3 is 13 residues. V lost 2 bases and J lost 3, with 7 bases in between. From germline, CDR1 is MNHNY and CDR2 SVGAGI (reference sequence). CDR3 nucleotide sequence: TGTGCCAGCAGTTACGCGGGGGACACTGAAGCTTTCTTT. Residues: CASSYAGDTEAFF.

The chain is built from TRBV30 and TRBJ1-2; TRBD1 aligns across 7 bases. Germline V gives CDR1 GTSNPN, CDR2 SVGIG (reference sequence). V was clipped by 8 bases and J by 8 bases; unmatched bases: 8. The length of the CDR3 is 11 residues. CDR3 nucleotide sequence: TGTGCCCTCACAACAGGGGTCGGCTACACCTTC. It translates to CALTTGVGYTF.

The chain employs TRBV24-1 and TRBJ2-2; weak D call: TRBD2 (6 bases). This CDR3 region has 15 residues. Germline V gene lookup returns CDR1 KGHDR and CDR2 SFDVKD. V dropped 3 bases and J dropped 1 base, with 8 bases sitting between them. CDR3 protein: CATSDPAGNTGELFF. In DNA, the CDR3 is TGTGCCACCAGTGATCCAGCGGGGAACACCGGGGAGCTGTTTTTT.

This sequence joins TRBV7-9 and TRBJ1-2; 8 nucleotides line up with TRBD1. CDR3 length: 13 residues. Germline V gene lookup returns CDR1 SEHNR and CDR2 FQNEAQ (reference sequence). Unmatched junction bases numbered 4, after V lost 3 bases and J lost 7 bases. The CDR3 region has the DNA TGTGCCAGCAGCTTCCAGGGGGCGAGTGGCTACACCTTC. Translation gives CASSFQGASGYTF. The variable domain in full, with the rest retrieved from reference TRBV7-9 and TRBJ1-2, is DTGVSQNPRHKITKRGQNVTFRCDPISEHNRLYWYRQTLGQGPEFLTYFQNEAQLEKSRLLSDRFSAERPKGSFSTLEIQRTEQGDSAMYLCASSFQGASGYTFGSGTRLTVV.

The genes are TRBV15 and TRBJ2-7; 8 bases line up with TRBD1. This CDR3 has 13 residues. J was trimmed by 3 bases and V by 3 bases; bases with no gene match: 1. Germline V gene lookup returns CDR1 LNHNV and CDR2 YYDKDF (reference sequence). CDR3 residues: CATSRDRVYEQYF. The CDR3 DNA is TGTGCCACCAGCAGGGACAGGGTCTACGAGCAGTACTTC.

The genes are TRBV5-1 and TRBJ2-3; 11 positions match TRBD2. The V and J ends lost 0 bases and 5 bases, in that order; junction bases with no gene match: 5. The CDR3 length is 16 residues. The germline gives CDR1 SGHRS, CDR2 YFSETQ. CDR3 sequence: CASSLGSGGAVDTQYF. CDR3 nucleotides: TGCGCCAGCAGCTTGGGTAGCGGGGGGGCCGTAGATACGCAGTATTTT.

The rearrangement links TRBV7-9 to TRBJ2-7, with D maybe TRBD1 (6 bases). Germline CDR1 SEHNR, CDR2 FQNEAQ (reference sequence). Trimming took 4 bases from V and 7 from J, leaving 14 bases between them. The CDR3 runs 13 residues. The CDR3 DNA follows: TGTGCCAGCAGCTCTTCCAGGGGAGAAGAGCAGTACTTC. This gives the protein CASSSSRGEEQYF.

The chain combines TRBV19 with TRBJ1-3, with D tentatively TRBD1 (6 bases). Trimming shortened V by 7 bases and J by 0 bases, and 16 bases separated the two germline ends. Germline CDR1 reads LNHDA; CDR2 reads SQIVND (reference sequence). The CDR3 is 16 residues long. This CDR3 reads CASTSRGTGSGNTIYF. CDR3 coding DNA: TGTGCCAGTACTTCAAGGGGGACGGGCTCTGGAAACACCATATATTTT.

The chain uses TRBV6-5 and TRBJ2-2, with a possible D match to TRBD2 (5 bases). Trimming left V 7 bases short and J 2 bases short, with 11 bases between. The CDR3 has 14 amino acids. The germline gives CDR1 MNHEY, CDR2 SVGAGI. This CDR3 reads CASIAQVNTGELFF. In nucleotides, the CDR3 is TGTGCCAGCATAGCGCAGGTCAACACCGGGGAGCTGTTTTTT.